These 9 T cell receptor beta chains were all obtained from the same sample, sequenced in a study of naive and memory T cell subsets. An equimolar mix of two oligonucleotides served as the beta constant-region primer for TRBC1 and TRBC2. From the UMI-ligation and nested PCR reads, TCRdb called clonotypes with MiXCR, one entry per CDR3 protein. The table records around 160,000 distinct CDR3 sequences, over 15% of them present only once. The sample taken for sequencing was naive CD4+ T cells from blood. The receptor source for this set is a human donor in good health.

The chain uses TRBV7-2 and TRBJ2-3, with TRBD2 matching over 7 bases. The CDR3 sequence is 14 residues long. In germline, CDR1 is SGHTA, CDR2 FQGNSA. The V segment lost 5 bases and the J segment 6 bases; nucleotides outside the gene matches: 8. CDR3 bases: TGTGCCAGCAGCCCCAGTGGGAGGGCGGATACGCAGTATTTT. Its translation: CASSPSGRADTQYF.

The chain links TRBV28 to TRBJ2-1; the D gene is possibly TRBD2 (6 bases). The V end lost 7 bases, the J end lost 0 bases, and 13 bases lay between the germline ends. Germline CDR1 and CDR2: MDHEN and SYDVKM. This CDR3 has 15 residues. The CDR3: CASNVGGSSYNEQFF. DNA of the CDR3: TGTGCCAGCAATGTTGGAGGGAGCTCCTACAATGAGCAGTTCTTC.

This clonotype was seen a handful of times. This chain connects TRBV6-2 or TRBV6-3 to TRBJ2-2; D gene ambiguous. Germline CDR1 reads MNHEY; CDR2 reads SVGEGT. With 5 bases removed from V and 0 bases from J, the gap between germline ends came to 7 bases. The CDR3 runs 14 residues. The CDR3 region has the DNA TGTGCCAGCAGTCGACGGCCGAACACCGGGGAGCTGTTTTTT. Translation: CASSRRPNTGELFF.

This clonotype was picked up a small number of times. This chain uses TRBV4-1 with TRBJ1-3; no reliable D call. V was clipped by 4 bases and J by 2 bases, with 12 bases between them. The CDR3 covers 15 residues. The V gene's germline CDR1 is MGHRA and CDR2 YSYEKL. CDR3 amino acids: CASSRLQVPGNTIYF. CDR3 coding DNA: TGCGCCAGCAGCCGATTGCAGGTGCCTGGAAACACCATATATTTT.

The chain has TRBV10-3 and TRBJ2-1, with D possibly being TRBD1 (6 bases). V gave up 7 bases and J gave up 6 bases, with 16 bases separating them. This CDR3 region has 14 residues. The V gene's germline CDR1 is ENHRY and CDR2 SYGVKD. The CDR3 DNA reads TGTGCCATCACCCTCAACCGGGACACCAATGAGCAGTTCTTC. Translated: CAITLNRDTNEQFF.

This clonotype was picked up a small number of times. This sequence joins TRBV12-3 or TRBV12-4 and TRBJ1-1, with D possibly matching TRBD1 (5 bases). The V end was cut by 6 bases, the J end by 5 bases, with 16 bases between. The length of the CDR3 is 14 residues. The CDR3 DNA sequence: TGTGCCAGCAGACCAATTCTGGGGCTGACTGAAGCTTTCTTT. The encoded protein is CASRPILGLTEAFF.

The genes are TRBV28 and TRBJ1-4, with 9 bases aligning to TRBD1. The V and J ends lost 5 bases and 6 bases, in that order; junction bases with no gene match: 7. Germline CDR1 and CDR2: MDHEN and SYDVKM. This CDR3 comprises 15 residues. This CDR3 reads CASSSPGQGDEKLFF. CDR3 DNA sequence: TGTGCCAGCAGTAGCCCGGGACAGGGAGATGAAAAACTGTTTTTT.

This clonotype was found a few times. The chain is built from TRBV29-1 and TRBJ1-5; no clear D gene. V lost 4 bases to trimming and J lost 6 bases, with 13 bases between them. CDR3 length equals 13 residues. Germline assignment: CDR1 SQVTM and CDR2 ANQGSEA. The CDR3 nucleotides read TGCAGCGTTGTAGGGATGCCGGGTCAGCCCCAGCATTTT. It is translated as CSVVGMPGQPQHF. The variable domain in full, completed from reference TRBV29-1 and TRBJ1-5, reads SAVISQKPSRDICQRGTSLTIQCQVDSQVTMMFWYRQQPGQSLTLIATANQGSEATYESGFVIDKFPISRPNLTFSTLTVSNMSPEDSSIYLCSVVGMPGQPQHFGDGTRLSIL.

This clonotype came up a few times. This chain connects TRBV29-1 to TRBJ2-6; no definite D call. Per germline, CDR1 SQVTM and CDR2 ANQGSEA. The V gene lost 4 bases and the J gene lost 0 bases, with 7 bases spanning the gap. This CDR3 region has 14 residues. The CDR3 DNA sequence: TGCAGCGTTGTGACGAACTCTGGGGCCAACGTCCTGACTTTC. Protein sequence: CSVVTNSGANVLTF.